This passage covers 29 T cell receptor beta chains from one sample sequenced in a study of T cell responses to AZD1222 COVID-19 vaccine. Produced via immunoSEQ multiplex PCR; TCRdb's table is partial and in-frame only. The sample gives 110,000 to 150,000 clones, more than 85% of which show up once; 12% is in the top ten. The sequencing here drew on peripheral blood, taken after recovery from COVID-19. These receptors originate from an adult who had recovered from COVID-19.

The rearrangement links TRBV2 to TRBJ2-1; TRBD2 matches at 15 bases. This CDR3 has 15 amino acids. V lost 6 bases to trimming and J lost 7 bases; unmatched junction nucleotides: 4. Germline CDR1 reads SNHLY; CDR2 reads FYNNEI. The CDR3 bases are TGTGCCAGCAGCGGACTAGCGGGAGGGGGGAATGAGCAGTTCTTC. Residues: CASSGLAGGGNEQFF.

The chain links TRBV4-1 to TRBJ1-4; D possibly corresponds to TRBD1 (5 bases). The CDR3 extends over 15 amino acids. With 0 bases removed from V and 8 bases from J, the gap between germline ends came to 13 bases. Germline CDR1 MGHRA, CDR2 YSYEKL. CDR3 in DNA: TGCGCCAGCAGCCAAGATGGCCGGGGCCGAGAAAAACTGTTTTTT. It specifies CASSQDGRGREKLFF.

V and J are TRBV28 and TRBJ1-2; no reliable D call. The germline V gene encodes CDR1 MDHEN and CDR2 SYDVKM. The CDR3 spans 15 residues. V was trimmed by 2 bases and J by 6 bases, leaving 16 bases between them. The CDR3 DNA is TGTGCCAGCAGTTTACTCTCCGCTGGGAATCATGGCTACACCTTC. Translating it yields CASSLLSAGNHGYTF.

The chain employs TRBV5-4 and TRBJ1-5; TRBD1 might be the D (5 bases). This CDR3 spans 13 amino acids. V lost 3 bases and J lost 3, with 7 bases in between. The germline gives CDR1 SGHNT, CDR2 YYREEE (reference sequence). DNA of the CDR3: TGTGCCAGCAGCTCGGGGACCAATCAGCCCCAGCATTTT. This encodes CASSSGTNQPQHF.

V gene TRBV28 combines with J gene TRBJ1-3, with D tentatively TRBD1 (5 bases). Germline CDR1 MDHEN, CDR2 SYDVKM. V was pared by 4 bases and J by 2 bases, with 12 bases between. The CDR3 is 15 residues long. This CDR3 is CASSSLGRAGNTIYF. As DNA, the CDR3 is TGTGCCAGCAGTTCCCTCGGCAGGGCTGGAAACACCATATATTTT.

The chain joins TRBV5-8 to TRBJ2-2; 8 nucleotides agree with TRBD2. Germline trimming cut 4 bases from V and 5 bases from J; bases unmatched to any gene: 4. Germline V gene data show CDR1 as SGHTS and CDR2 as YDEGEE. CDR3 size: 14 residues. The CDR3 here is CASSLRGGTGELFF. CDR3 nucleotides: TGTGCCAGCAGCCTCCGGGGGGGAACCGGGGAGCTGTTTTTT.

This clone was detected once. The chain uses TRBV7-3 and TRBJ1-6, with a tentative D call TRBD1 (5 bases). This CDR3 has 13 amino acids. Germline V CDR1 and CDR2: SGHTA, FQGTGA. Trimming cost V 5 bases and J 8 bases, with 10 bases left between them. The CDR3 nucleotides read TGTGCCAGCAGCCAAGACAGATATTCACCCCTCCACTTT. It codes for CASSQDRYSPLHF.

The genes are TRBV30 and TRBJ2-7, with TRBD1 matching 10 bases. V trimming: 3 bases; J trimming: 5 bases; junction bases outside the gene matches: 7. This CDR3 contains 14 residues. Germline V lookup: CDR1 GTSNPN, CDR2 SVGIG (reference sequence). The CDR3, as DNA: TGTGCCTGGAGCACCGGGACAGGGGAGAACGAGCAGTACTTC. Translation: CAWSTGTGENEQYF.

The rearrangement joins TRBV14 to TRBJ2-2; D is ambiguous. Between the trimmed V and J ends, which lost 6 bases and 3 bases, there was a span of 20 bases. The CDR3 covers 17 residues. Germline CDR1 and CDR2: SGHDN and FVKESK. As DNA, the CDR3 is TGTGCCAGCAGACAACGACAATTCCAAGGCGACACCGGGGAGCTGTTTTTT. Amino acids: CASRQRQFQGDTGELFF.

J is TRBJ1-1 and V is TRBV5-1, with 11 bases lining up with TRBD1. Trimming at V came to 4 bases and at J to 4 bases, leaving 6 bases not matched to a gene. CDR3 length equals 15 residues. CDR1 SGHRS and CDR2 YFSETQ come from the germline V gene. The CDR3 reads CASSPTGQGGTEAFF. The CDR3 DNA is TGCGCCAGCAGCCCGACGGGACAGGGGGGCACTGAAGCTTTCTTT.

Points on this clone: The germline gene is not matched at one end of the junction; a read error may be the cause. The chain has TRBV4-2 and TRBJ2-4, with D unclear. The CDR3 is 14 residues long. Germline CDR1 is LGHNA and CDR2 is YNFKEQ. DNA of the CDR3: TGTGCCAGCAGCCAAGATGATGTCGATATCATTCGGTACTTC. This translates into CASSQDDVDIIRYF.

The V call is TRBV2, the J call TRBJ1-1; no reliable D call. V lost 6 bases and J lost 2, with 10 bases in between. The CDR3 spans 13 residues. Germline CDR1 SNHLY, CDR2 FYNNEI. In DNA, the CDR3 is TGTGCCAGCAGGGCAGGCCTAAACACTGAAGCTTTCTTT. Translated, it gives CASRAGLNTEAFF.

The V call is TRBV27, the J call TRBJ2-5; no clear D gene. V lost 6 bases, J lost 3 bases, and 26 bases lay in between. CDR1 is MNHEY, CDR2 SMNVEV, per germline (reference sequence). This CDR3 contains 18 residues. The CDR3 DNA is TGTGCCAGCAGCCCCCCAGGCCTGCCCCTACTAAGCAAAGAGACCCAGTACTTC. This encodes CASSPPGLPLLSKETQYF.

The DNA for the CDR3 is TGTGCCAGCAGCTTAAATCTCGGCCTAGACACTGAAGCTTTCTTT. Amino acid sequence: CASSLNLGLDTEAFF. The chain carries TRBV7-6 and TRBJ1-1; D uncertain. V shed 2 bases and J shed 3 bases, with 13 bases lying between them. This CDR3 contains 15 residues. Germline CDR1 SGHVS, CDR2 FNYEAQ.

This chain joins TRBV11-1 and TRBJ1-1, with TRBD1 as a possible D gene (6 bases). CDR3 length equals 13 residues. Germline V gene lookup returns CDR1 SGHAT and CDR2 FQDESV (reference sequence). Trimming removed 3 bases at V and 3 bases at J, with 8 bases between. CDR3 protein: CASSFNRDTEAFF. CDR3 DNA sequence: TGTGCCAGCAGCTTCAACAGGGACACTGAAGCTTTCTTT.

The chain has TRBV9 and TRBJ2-3, with TRBD2 identical over 8 bases. After removal of 4 bases from V and 4 bases from J, the junction contained 14 bases not matched to a gene. Germline lookup yields CDR1 SGDLS and CDR2 YYNGEE. The CDR3 is 17 amino acids. CDR3 residues: CASSPSRPGLDPDTQYF. The CDR3 region has the DNA TGTGCCAGCAGCCCGAGCCGACCGGGACTAGATCCAGATACGCAGTATTTT.

This rearrangement joins TRBV7-2 to TRBJ2-1, with TRBD2 matching 8 bases. CDR3 size: 18 residues. Germline CDR1 and CDR2: SGHTA and FQGNSA. V lost 4 bases, J lost 8 bases, and 19 bases stayed unmatched. Here the CDR3 DNA reads TGTGCCAGCAGCTCCGCAGTTCGCGGGAGGCCTGGGGGCCATGAGCAGTTCTTC. It specifies CASSSAVRGRPGGHEQFF.

The J gene is TRBJ1-2, the V gene TRBV28; D is unclear. V gave up 2 bases and J gave up 2 bases, with 3 bases separating them. This CDR3 spans 12 amino acids. Germline assignment: CDR1 MDHEN and CDR2 SYDVKM. CDR3 sequence reads: CASSLINYGYTF. In DNA, the CDR3 is TGTGCCAGCAGTTTAATAAACTATGGCTACACCTTC.

The rearrangement uses TRBV6-2 or TRBV6-3 and TRBJ2-7; the D gene is possibly TRBD1 (6 bases). This CDR3 region has 14 residues. Germline V lookup: CDR1 MNHEY, CDR2 SVGEGT. V lost 5 bases and J 2 bases, leaving 13 bases between the germline ends. Written as DNA, the CDR3 is TGTGCCAGCAGTCAAAGACAGGTCACCTACGAGCAGTACTTC. Its translation: CASSQRQVTYEQYF.

The chain is built from TRBV27 and TRBJ2-1, with a possible D match to TRBD2 (6 bases). The CDR3 totals 15 residues. Between the trimmed V and J ends, which lost 0 bases and 5 bases, there was a span of 11 bases. Looked up from germline, CDR1 is MNHEY and CDR2 is SMNVEV (reference sequence). In DNA form, the CDR3 reads TGTGCCAGCAGTTTATCTGCGGGGCTAAACAATGAGCAGTTCTTC. The encoded protein is CASSLSAGLNNEQFF.

The rearrangement uses TRBV7-3 and TRBJ2-1; D might be TRBD1 or TRBD2, each matching 5 bases. Trimming took off 3 bases at V and 3 bases at J, with 12 bases between the two ends. Germline loops: CDR1 SGHTA, CDR2 FQGTGA. The CDR3 is made up of 15 amino acids. Here the CDR3 DNA reads TGTGCCAGCAGCTTCCGTGGGGGTGACTACAATGAGCAGTTCTTC. This sequence encodes CASSFRGGDYNEQFF.

This clone was seen only a few times. The chain recombines TRBV27 with TRBJ2-7; D possibly corresponds to TRBD2 (6 bases). The V and J ends lost 5 bases and 2 bases respectively, with 10 bases between them. The CDR3 totals 13 residues. CDR1 is MNHEY and CDR2 is SMNVEV in the germline V gene (reference sequence). DNA of the CDR3: TGTGCCAGCAGTCACGGGAGCACCTACGAGCAGTACTTC. It encodes CASSHGSTYEQYF.

The chain links TRBV28 to TRBJ1-1; TRBD1 is a possible D gene (5 bases). V was pared by 8 bases and J by 7 bases, with 11 bases between. Per germline, CDR1 MDHEN and CDR2 SYDVKM. CDR3 length equals 11 residues. The CDR3 DNA reads as TGTGCCAGCCGGGGGAGGGGTGAAGCTTTCTTT. Translation: CASRGRGEAFF.

This clone occurred a few times. The chain employs TRBV18 and TRBJ2-5; tentatively, D is TRBD2 (7 bases). Per germline, CDR1 KGHSH and CDR2 LQKENI. V was pared by 3 bases and J by 4 bases, with 15 bases between. The CDR3 is made up of 15 amino acids. CDR3 DNA sequence: TGTGCCAGCTCACCGCCCGGGGGGCTTGTAGAGACCCAGTACTTC. Protein product: CASSPPGGLVETQYF.

The CDR3 sequence is CATSVSAGFDEQYF. In DNA form, the CDR3 reads TGTGCCACGAGCGTCAGCGCTGGATTCGACGAGCAGTACTTC. The chain uses TRBV15 and TRBJ2-7; the D is unclear. CDR3 length: 14 residues. V lost 9 bases, J lost 5 bases, and 20 bases lay in between. Germline V gene sequence: CDR1 LNHNV, CDR2 YYDKDF (reference sequence).

This clone has just one count. The chain links TRBV18 to TRBJ2-7; D is possibly TRBD2 (6 bases). This CDR3 contains 14 residues. V was shortened by 3 bases and J by 5 bases, with 14 bases between the two germline ends. Looked up from germline, CDR1 is KGHSH and CDR2 is LQKENI. CDR3 in DNA: TGTGCCAGCTCACCGTTAGCGGCAGTCGACGAGCAGTACTTC. This codes for CASSPLAAVDEQYF.

CDR3 nucleotide sequence: TGTGCCAGCAGCTTGGCCGGGGTTATGAACACTGAAGCTTTCTTT. Translated: CASSLAGVMNTEAFF. The chain employs TRBV5-6 and TRBJ1-1; no firm D call. This CDR3 comprises 15 residues. V lost 0 bases and J 0 bases, leaving 9 bases between the germline ends. CDR1 is SGHDT, CDR2 YYEEEE, per germline.

V and J are TRBV3-1 (or the pseudogene TRBV3-2) and TRBJ1-2, with 11 nucleotides matching TRBD1. Per germline, CDR1 LGHDT and CDR2 YNNKEL (reference sequence). Trimming at V came to 5 bases and at J to 6 bases, leaving 2 bases not matched to a gene. The CDR3 totals 13 residues. The DNA of the CDR3 is TGTGCCAGCAGCTGGACAGGGGGCGATGGCTACACCTTC. Protein product: CASSWTGGDGYTF.

The DNA of the CDR3 is TGTGCCAGCAGTTTATCAGAGAAATATCAGCCCCAGCATTTT. The encoded protein is CASSLSEKYQPQHF. The chain couples TRBV28 to TRBJ1-5; D unresolved. Germline lookup yields CDR1 MDHEN and CDR2 SYDVKM. Trimming shortened V by 1 base and J by 5 bases, and 9 bases separated the two germline ends. The CDR3 has 14 residues.